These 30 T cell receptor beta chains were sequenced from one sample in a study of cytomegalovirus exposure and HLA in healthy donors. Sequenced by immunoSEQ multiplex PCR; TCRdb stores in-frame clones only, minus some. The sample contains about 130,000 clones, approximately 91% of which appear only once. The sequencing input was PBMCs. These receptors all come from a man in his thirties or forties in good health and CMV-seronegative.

The CDR3 DNA follows: TGTGCCAGCAGGCCGGGACTGCCCGGGCTAGAGCAGTTCTTC. Its translation: CASRPGLPGLEQFF. This chain joins TRBV25-1 and TRBJ2-1; perhaps TRBD2 as D (6 bases). V was pared by 6 bases and J by 10 bases, with 19 bases between. From germline, CDR1 is MGHDK and CDR2 SYGVNS. The CDR3 sequence is 14 residues long.

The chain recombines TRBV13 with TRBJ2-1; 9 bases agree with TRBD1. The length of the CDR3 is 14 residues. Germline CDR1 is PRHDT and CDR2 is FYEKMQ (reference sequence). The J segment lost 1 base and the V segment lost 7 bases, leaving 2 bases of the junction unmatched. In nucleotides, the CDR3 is TGTGCCAGCAAGACAGGGGGATCCTACAATGAGCAGTTCTTC. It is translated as CASKTGGSYNEQFF.

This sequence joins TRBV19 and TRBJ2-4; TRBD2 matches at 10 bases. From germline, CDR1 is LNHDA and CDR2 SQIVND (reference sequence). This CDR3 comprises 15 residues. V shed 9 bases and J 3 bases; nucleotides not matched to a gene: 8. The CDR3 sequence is CASKSGLADKNIQYF. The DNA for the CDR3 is TGTGCCAGCAAGTCAGGACTAGCGGACAAAAACATTCAGTACTTC.

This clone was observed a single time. CDR3: CASSLLGQGDIQYF. The CDR3 DNA reads as TGTGCCAGCAGCTTGTTAGGACAGGGGGACATTCAGTACTTC. V is TRBV5-4 and J is TRBJ2-4; 10 bases map to TRBD1. J gave up 8 bases and V 1 base, and 3 bases lay outside the gene matches. Germline V gene lookup returns CDR1 SGHNT and CDR2 YYREEE (reference sequence). The CDR3 consists of 14 residues.

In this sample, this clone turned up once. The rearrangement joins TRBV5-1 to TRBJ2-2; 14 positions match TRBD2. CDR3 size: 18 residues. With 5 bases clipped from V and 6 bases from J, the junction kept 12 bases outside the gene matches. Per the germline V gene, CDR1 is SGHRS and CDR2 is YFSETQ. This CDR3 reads CASSQLERLAGGSGELFF. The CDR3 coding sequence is TGCGCCAGCAGTCAGCTAGAACGACTAGCGGGAGGGTCCGGGGAGCTGTTTTTT.

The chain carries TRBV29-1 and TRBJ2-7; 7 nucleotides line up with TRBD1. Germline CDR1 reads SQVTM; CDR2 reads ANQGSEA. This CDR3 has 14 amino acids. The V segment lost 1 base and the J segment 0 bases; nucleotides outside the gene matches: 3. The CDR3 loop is CSVEGQGSSYEQYF. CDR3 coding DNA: TGCAGCGTTGAAGGACAGGGCAGCTCCTACGAGCAGTACTTC.

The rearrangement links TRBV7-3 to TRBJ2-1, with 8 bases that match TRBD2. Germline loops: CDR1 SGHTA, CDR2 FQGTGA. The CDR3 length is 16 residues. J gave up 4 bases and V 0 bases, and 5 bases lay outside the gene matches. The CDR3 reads CASSLTGLGGYNEQFF. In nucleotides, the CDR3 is TGTGCCAGCAGCTTAACGGGACTAGGGGGGTACAATGAGCAGTTCTTC.

DNA for the CDR3: TGTGCCACTAGTCGGGGGGTCACCGGGGAGCTGTTTTTT. Amino acid sequence: CATSRGVTGELFF. The V gene is TRBV9, the J gene TRBJ2-2; 7 bases align to TRBD2. V lost 9 bases to trimming and J lost 4 bases; unmatched junction nucleotides: 6. The CDR3 length is 13 residues. Germline CDR1 and CDR2: SGDLS and YYNGEE.

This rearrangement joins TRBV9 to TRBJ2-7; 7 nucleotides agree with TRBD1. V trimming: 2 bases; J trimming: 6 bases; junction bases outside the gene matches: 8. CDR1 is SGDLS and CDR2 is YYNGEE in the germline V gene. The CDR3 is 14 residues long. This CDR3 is CASSVRDSSSEQYF. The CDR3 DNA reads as TGTGCCAGCAGCGTCCGGGACAGTTCGTCCGAGCAGTACTTC. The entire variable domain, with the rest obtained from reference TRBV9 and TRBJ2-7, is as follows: DSGVTQTPKHLITATGQRVTLRCSPRSGDLSVYWYQQSLDQGLQFLIQYYNGEERAKGNILERFSAQQFPDLHSELNLSSLELGDSALYFCASSVRDSSSEQYFGPGTRLTVT.

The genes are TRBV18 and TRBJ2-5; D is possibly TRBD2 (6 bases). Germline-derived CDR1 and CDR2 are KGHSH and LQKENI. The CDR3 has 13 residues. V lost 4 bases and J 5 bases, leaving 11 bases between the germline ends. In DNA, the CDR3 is TGTGCCAGCTCACGAGCGGGTGAGGAGACCCAGTACTTC. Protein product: CASSRAGEETQYF.

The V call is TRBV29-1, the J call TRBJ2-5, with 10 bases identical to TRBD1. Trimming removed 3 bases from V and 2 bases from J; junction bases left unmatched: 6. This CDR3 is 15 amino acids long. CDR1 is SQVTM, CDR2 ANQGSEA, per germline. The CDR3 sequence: CSVEGDRGIQETQYF. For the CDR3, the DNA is TGCAGCGTTGAGGGGGACAGGGGCATACAAGAGACCCAGTACTTC.

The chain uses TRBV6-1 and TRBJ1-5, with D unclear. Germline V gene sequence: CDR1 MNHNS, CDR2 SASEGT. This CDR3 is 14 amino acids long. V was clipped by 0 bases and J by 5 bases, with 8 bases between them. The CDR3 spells CASSEALQDQPQHF. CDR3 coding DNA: TGTGCCAGCAGTGAAGCGCTTCAGGATCAGCCCCAGCATTTT.

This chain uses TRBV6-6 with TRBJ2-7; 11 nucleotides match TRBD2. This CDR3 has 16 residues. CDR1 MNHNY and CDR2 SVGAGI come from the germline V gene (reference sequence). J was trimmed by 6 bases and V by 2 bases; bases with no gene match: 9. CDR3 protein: CASSYTIAGGTGEQYF. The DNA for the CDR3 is TGTGCCAGCAGTTACACAATAGCGGGAGGGACTGGCGAGCAGTACTTC.

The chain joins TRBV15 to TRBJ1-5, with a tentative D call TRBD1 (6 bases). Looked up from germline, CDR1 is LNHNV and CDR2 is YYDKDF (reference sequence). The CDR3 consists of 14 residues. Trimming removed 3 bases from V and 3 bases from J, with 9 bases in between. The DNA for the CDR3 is TGTGCCACCAGCAGCGGACAGACCAATCAGCCCCAGCATTTT. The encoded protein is CATSSGQTNQPQHF.

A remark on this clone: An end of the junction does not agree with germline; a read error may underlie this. CDR3 protein: CASRRRTQAIF. CDR3 DNA: TGTGCCAGCAGGCGGCGGACACAAGCTATCTTT. The V gene is TRBV6-5, the J gene TRBJ1-1; possible D gene TRBD1, 5 bases. This CDR3 spans 11 amino acids. Germline loops: CDR1 MNHEY, CDR2 SVGAGI.

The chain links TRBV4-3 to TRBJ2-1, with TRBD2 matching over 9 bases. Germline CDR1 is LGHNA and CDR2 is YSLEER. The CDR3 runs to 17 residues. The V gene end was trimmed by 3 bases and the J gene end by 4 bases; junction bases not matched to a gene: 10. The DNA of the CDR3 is TGCGCCAGCAGCCAGGATCTGGAGCGGGAGGTTTACAATGAGCAGTTCTTC. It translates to CASSQDLEREVYNEQFF.

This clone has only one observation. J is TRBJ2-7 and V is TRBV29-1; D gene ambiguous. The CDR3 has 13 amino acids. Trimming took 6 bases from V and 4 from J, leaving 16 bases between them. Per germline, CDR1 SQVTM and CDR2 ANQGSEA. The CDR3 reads CSVHTIRRYEQYF. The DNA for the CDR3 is TGCAGCGTCCACACTATTCGGAGATACGAGCAGTACTTC.

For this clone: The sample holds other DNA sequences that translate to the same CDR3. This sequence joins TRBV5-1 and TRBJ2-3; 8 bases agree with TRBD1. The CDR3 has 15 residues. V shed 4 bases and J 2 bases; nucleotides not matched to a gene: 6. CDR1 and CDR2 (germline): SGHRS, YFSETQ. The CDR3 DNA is TGCGCCAGCAGCGACGGACAGGGCCTCACAGATACGCAGTATTTT. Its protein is CASSDGQGLTDTQYF.

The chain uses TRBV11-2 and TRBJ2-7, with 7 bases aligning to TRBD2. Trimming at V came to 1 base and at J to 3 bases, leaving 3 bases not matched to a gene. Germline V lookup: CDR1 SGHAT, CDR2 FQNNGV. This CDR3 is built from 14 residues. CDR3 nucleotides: TGTGCCAGCAGCTTAGGCCCTAGCGGCTACGAGCAGTACTTC. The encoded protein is CASSLGPSGYEQYF.

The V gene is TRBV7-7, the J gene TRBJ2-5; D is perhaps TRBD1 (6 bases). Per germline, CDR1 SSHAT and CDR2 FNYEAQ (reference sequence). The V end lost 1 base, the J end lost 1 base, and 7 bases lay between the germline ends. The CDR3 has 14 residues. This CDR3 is CASSLGRGQETQYF. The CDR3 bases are TGTGCCAGCAGCTTAGGCAGGGGCCAAGAGACCCAGTACTTC.

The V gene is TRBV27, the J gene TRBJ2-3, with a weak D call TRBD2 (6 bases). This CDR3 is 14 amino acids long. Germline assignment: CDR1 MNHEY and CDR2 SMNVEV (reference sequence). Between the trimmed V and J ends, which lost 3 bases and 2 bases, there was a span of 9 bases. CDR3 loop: CASSFGDFTDTQYF. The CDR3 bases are TGTGCCAGCAGTTTTGGGGACTTCACAGATACGCAGTATTTT.

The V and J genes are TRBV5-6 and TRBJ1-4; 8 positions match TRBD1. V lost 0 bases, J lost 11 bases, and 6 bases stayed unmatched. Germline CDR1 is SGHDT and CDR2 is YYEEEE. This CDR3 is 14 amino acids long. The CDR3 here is CASSLDLGDRKLFF. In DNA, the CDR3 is TGTGCCAGCAGCTTGGACCTCGGGGACAGGAAACTGTTTTTT. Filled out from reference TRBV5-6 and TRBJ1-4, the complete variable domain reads DAGVTQSPTHLIKTRGQQVTLRCSPKSGHDTVSWYQQALGQGPQFIFQYYEEEERQRGNFPDRFSGHQFPNYSSELNVNALLLGDSALYLCASSLDLGDRKLFFGSGTQLSVL.

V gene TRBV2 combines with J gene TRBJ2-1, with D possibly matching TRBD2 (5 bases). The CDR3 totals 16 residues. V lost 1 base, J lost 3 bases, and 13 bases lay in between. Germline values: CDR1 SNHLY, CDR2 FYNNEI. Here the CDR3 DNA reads TGTGCCAGCAGTGAAGTTCAGCGGTTAATCTACAATGAGCAGTTCTTC. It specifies CASSEVQRLIYNEQFF.

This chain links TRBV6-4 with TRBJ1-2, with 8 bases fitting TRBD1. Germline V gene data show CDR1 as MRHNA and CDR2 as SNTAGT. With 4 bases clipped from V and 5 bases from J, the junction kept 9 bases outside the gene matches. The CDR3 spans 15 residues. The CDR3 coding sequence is TGTGCCAGCAGTGTTGGGACAGGCTCCTTTTATGGCTACACCTTC. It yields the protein CASSVGTGSFYGYTF.

The CDR3 nucleotides are TGCGCCAGCAGCCCCGGAGGTCTGTCTTTTCTAGAGACCCAGTACTTC. It is translated as CASSPGGLSFLETQYF. V is TRBV5-1 and J is TRBJ2-5, with TRBD2 as a possible D gene (5 bases). V dropped 4 bases and J dropped 4 bases, with 20 bases sitting between them. This CDR3 spans 16 amino acids. Germline CDR1 SGHRS, CDR2 YFSETQ.

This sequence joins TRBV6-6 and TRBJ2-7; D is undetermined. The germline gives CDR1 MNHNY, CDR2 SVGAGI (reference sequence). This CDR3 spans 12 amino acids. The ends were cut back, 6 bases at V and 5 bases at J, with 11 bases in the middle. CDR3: CASRRAQDEQYF. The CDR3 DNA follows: TGTGCCAGCAGACGCGCCCAGGACGAGCAGTACTTC.

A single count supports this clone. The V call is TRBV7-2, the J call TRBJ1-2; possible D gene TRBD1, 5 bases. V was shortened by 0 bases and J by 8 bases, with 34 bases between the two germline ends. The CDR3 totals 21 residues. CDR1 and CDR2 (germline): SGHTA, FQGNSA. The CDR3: CASSLAYAGVSVRGLSEGYTF. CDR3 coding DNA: TGTGCCAGCAGCTTAGCTTATGCGGGGGTATCGGTACGGGGGTTATCAGAGGGCTACACCTTC.

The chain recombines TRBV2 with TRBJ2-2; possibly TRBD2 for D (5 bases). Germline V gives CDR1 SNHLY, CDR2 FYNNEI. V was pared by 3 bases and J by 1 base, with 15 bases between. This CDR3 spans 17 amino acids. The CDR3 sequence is CASSDPLAGLNTGELFF. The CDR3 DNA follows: TGTGCCAGCAGTGATCCACTTGCGGGTCTGAACACCGGGGAGCTGTTTTTT.

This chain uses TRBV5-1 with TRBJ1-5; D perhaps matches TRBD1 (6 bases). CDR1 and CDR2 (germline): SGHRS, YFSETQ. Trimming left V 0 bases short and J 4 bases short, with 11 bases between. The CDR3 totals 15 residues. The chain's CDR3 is CASSLEGHPNQPQHF. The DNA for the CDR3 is TGCGCCAGCAGCTTGGAGGGACATCCTAATCAGCCCCAGCATTTT.

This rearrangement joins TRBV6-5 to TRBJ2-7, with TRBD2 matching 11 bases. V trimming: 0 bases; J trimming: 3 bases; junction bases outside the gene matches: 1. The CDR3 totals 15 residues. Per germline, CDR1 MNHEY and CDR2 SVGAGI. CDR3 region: CASSYSLAGDYEQYF. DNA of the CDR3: TGTGCCAGCAGTTACTCACTAGCGGGAGACTACGAGCAGTACTTC.